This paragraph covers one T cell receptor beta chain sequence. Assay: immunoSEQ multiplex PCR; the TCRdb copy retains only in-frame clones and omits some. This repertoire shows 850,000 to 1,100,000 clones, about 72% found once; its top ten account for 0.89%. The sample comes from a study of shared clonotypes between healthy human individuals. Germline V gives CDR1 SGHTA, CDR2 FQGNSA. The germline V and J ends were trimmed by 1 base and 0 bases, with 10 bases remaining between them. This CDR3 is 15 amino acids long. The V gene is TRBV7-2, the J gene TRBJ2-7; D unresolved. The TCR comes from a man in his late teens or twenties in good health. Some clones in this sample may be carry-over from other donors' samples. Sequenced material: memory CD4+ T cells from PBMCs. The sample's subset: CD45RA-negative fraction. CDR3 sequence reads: CASSLEGRSSYEQYF. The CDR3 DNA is TGTGCCAGCAGCTTAGAGGGCCGGAGCTCCTACGAGCAGTACTTC.